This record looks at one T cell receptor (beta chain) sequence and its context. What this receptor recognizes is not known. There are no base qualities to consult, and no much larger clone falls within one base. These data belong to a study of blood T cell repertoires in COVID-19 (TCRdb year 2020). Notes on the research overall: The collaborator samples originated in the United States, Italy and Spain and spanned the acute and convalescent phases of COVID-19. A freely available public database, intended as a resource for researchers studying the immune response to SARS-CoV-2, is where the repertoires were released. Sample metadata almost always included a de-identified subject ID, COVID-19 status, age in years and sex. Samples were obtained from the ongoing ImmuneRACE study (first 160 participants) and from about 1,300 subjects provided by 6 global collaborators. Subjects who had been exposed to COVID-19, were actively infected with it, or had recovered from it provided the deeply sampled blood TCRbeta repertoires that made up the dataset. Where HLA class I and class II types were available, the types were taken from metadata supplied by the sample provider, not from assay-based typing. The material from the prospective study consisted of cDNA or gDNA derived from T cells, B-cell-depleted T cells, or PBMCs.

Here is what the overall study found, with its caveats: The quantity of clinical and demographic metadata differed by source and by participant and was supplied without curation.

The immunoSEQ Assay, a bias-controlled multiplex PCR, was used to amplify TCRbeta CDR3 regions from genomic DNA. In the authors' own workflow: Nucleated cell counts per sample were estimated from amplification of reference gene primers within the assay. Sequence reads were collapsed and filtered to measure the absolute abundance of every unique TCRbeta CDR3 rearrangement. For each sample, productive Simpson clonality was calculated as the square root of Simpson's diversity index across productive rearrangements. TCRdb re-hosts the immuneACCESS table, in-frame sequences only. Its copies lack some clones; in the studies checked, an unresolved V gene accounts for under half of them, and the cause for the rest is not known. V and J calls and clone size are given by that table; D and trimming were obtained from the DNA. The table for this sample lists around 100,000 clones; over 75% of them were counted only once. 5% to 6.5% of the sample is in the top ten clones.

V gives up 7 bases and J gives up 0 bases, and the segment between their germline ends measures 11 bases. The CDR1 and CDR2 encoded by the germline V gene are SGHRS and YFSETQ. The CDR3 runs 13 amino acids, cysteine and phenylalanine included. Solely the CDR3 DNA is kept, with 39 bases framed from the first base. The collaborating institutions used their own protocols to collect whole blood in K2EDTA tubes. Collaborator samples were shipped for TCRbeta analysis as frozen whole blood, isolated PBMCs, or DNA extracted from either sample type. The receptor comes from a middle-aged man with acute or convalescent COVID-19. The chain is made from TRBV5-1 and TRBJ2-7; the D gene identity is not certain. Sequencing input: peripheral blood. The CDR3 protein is CASRLAHSYEQYF. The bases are TGCGCCAGCCGACTCGCCCACTCCTACGAGCAGTACTTC.